This T cell receptor (beta chain) derives from a study of blood T cells in healthy people across ages. Per individual sample, total RNA of at least 5 micrograms was extracted. The CDR3 has 15 amino acids. Per the germline V gene, CDR1 is LGHDT and CDR2 is YNNKEL (reference sequence). On this clonotype itself: Antigen: not known.

A second PCR, run for roughly 7 to 11 cycles, used a sample-barcoded 5' primer plus a J-beta primer mix. Every sample gave at least 2.5 million paired-end reads containing CDR3. A single record per CDR3 protein comes from TCRdb applying MiXCR to the 5' RACE reads. The table includes 1.5 million to 2 million distinct CDR3 sequences, 49% detected once. Regarding the study as a whole: Higher naive T cell percentage went strongly together with higher TCR beta diversity.

Material: blood. This sequence originates from a woman aged 40 to 49 in good health. The rearrangement uses TRBV3-1 and TRBJ2-4, with a possible D match to TRBD1 (6 bases). The J call may not be correct, given that the DNA end is closer to TRBJ2-5. The CDR3: CASSHLRGFGETQYF. Here the CDR3 DNA reads TGTGCCAGCAGCCATCTAAGGGGGTTCGGTGAGACCCAGTACTTC.